This T cell receptor (beta chain) was sequenced during a study of cytomegalovirus exposure and HLA in healthy donors. General observations from the study: Later analysis identified a missense DCLRE1C variant that was linked to TCR beta V- and J-gene trimming. Relative to equally common others, HLA-associated TCR beta chains showed greater clonal expansion in a later analysis.

J was trimmed by 2 bases and V by 6 bases; bases with no gene match: 11. The CDR3 has 16 residues. Germline V lookup: CDR1 SNHLY, CDR2 FYNNEI. In the case of this clone: Its target is not known.

13 Jbeta primers and 60 Vbeta primers were used for the PCR. Clones were sequenced by immunoSEQ multiplex PCR, and TCRdb holds only the in-frame ones, with some missing. Found here are fewer than 250,000 clones, more than 60% of them singletons; the top ten hold approximately 0.22%. J is TRBJ2-3 and V is TRBV2, with TRBD1 matching over 7 bases. Specimen: PBMCs. The TCR originated in a girl aged 2 to 10 in good health and CMV-seronegative. Here the CDR3 reads CASSQGTVTPTDTQYF. The CDR3 region has the DNA TGTGCCAGCAGCCAAGGGACAGTCACTCCCACAGATACGCAGTATTTT.